One and the same sample provided the 21 T cell receptor beta chains below, sequenced in a study of T cell responses to AZD1222 COVID-19 vaccine. Repertoires were generated with immunoSEQ multiplex PCR, while TCRdb's copy carries only in-frame clones and drops some. The profile shows about 170,000 clones, around 90% of them singletons. The sequences come from peripheral blood, collected 28 days after the second AZD1222 dose. These receptors originate from an adult who received the AZD1222 COVID-19 vaccine.

This sequence joins TRBV12-3 or TRBV12-4 and TRBJ2-3; perhaps D is TRBD1 or TRBD2 (6 bases each). Trimming left V 0 bases short and J 13 bases short, with 11 bases between. The CDR3 spans 12 residues. The CDR3 nucleotides read TGTGCCAGCAGTTTAGCCGCTAGGGGGGAGTATTTT. Its protein product is CASSLAARGEYF.

The chain carries TRBV6-2 or TRBV6-3 and TRBJ1-5; 7 bases map to TRBD1. Trimming removed 6 bases from V and 9 bases from J; junction bases left unmatched: 11. CDR3 length: 14 amino acids. CDR1 and CDR2 (germline): MNHEY, SVGEGT. In DNA form, the CDR3 reads TGTGCCAGCAGCCGAGACAGGGCCAGAGGGCCCCAGCATTTT. It specifies CASSRDRARGPQHF.

The V and J genes are TRBV15 and TRBJ1-4, with D tentatively TRBD1 (5 bases). Germline CDR1 LNHNV, CDR2 YYDKDF (reference sequence). The CDR3 covers 15 residues. The V gene lost 5 bases and the J gene lost 0 bases, with 10 bases spanning the gap. The CDR3 loop reads CATSPGGATNEKLFF. CDR3 sequence (DNA): TGTGCCACCAGCCCCGGGGGTGCAACTAATGAAAAACTGTTTTTT.

This chain uses TRBV3-1 (or the pseudogene TRBV3-2) with TRBJ2-7; 8 nucleotides match TRBD1. Trimming took 4 bases from V and 2 from J; bases not matched to a gene: 7. The germline V gene encodes CDR1 LGHDT and CDR2 YNNKEL (reference sequence). CDR3 length: 15 amino acids. The CDR3 sequence: CASSPRGLGAYEQYF. In DNA form, the CDR3 reads TGTGCCAGCAGCCCCAGGGGGCTGGGGGCCTACGAGCAGTACTTC.

The rearrangement uses TRBV6-5 and TRBJ2-3, with 9 positions matching TRBD1. This CDR3 contains 15 residues. Germline V lookup: CDR1 MNHEY, CDR2 SVGAGI. The trim removed 5 bases at V and 6 bases at J, leaving 9 bases unmatched. The CDR3 sequence is CASSPSGQGTDTQYF. CDR3 bases: TGTGCCAGCAGTCCTAGCGGACAGGGGACGGATACGCAGTATTTT.

This chain connects TRBV4-2 to TRBJ2-7; weak D call: TRBD2 (6 bases). V shed 1 base and J shed 3 bases, with 10 bases lying between them. This CDR3 region has 14 residues. Germline lookup yields CDR1 LGHNA and CDR2 YNFKEQ. The CDR3 region is CASSQGVGGYEQYF. CDR3 bases: TGTGCCAGCAGCCAAGGGGTGGGGGGCTACGAGCAGTACTTC.

The chain joins TRBV4-2 to TRBJ2-1; TRBD2 is a possible D gene (7 bases). Germline values: CDR1 LGHNA, CDR2 YNFKEQ. This CDR3 contains 17 residues. The V gene lost 0 bases and the J gene lost 1 base, with 13 bases spanning the gap. CDR3 protein: CASSQEVGGASYNEQFF. The CDR3 nucleotides read TGTGCCAGCAGCCAAGAGGTTGGGGGGGCGTCCTACAATGAGCAGTTCTTC.

The V gene is TRBV9, the J gene TRBJ2-1, with a tentative D call TRBD1 (6 bases). Trimming removed 3 bases at V and 4 bases at J, with 8 bases between. Germline V lookup: CDR1 SGDLS, CDR2 YYNGEE. This CDR3 has 13 residues. The CDR3 region is CASSGGQYNEQFF. The CDR3 nucleotides read TGTGCCAGCAGCGGCGGACAGTACAATGAGCAGTTCTTC.

The V and J genes are TRBV4-2 and TRBJ1-2; D gene unclear. The CDR3 is made up of 15 amino acids. CDR1 is LGHNA and CDR2 is YNFKEQ in the germline V gene. Trimming shortened V by 4 bases and J by 2 bases, and 14 bases separated the two germline ends. The CDR3 coding sequence is TGTGCCAGCAGCCCGGGCGGCTCGGCAAACTATGGCTACACCTTC. Translation gives CASSPGGSANYGYTF.

This chain uses TRBV9 with TRBJ1-4; no clear D. Germline lookup yields CDR1 SGDLS and CDR2 YYNGEE. This CDR3 region has 15 residues. V lost 4 bases, J lost 0 bases, and 10 bases lay in between. The CDR3 DNA is TGTGCCAGCAGCCCCGGCGGGGCAACTAATGAAAAACTGTTTTTT. This codes for CASSPGGATNEKLFF.

The genes are TRBV10-2 and TRBJ2-7; TRBD2 might be the D (6 bases). CDR1 is WSHSY and CDR2 is SAAADI in the germline V gene. The CDR3 is 13 amino acids. Trimming left V 9 bases short and J 2 bases short, with 14 bases between. CDR3 sequence: CASFGGLAYEQYF. CDR3 nucleotide sequence: TGCGCCAGTTTCGGGGGACTGGCCTACGAGCAGTACTTC.

The chain has TRBV5-5 and TRBJ2-3, with TRBD2 matching 9 bases. V shed 1 base, J shed 1 base, and the junction held 4 bases outside the gene matches. Germline V lookup: CDR1 SGHKS, CDR2 YYEKEE (reference sequence). This CDR3 is built from 16 residues. The CDR3 region is CASSLLIAGGTDTQYF. The CDR3, as DNA: TGTGCCAGCAGCTTGTTGATAGCGGGGGGCACAGATACGCAGTATTTT.

V and J are TRBV7-9 and TRBJ1-1; the D gene is possibly TRBD1 (5 bases). The CDR3 has 13 amino acids. CDR1 is SEHNR, CDR2 FQNEAQ, per germline (reference sequence). V was clipped by 5 bases and J by 4 bases, with 11 bases between them. CDR3 protein: CASSAFGGTEAFF. The CDR3 coding sequence is TGTGCCAGCAGCGCCTTCGGGGGCACTGAAGCTTTCTTT.

This sequence joins TRBV4-1 and TRBJ2-7; 9 bases align to TRBD1. With 1 base clipped from V and 1 base from J, the junction kept 2 bases outside the gene matches. Germline assignment: CDR1 MGHRA and CDR2 YSYEKL. This CDR3 comprises 15 residues. The CDR3 spells CASSQGDRVSYEQYF. CDR3 nucleotides: TGCGCCAGCAGCCAAGGGGACAGGGTATCCTACGAGCAGTACTTC.

CDR3 nucleotides: TGTGCCAGCAGCTTAGGGTCTGCCCAGGGCAATGAGCAGTTCTTC. It translates to CASSLGSAQGNEQFF. The chain employs TRBV7-2 and TRBJ2-1, with D possibly matching TRBD1 (5 bases). CDR3 length: 15 residues. Germline assignment: CDR1 SGHTA and CDR2 FQGNSA. Trimming removed 1 base at V and 6 bases at J, with 13 bases between.

In this sample, this clone turned up once. The chain links TRBV5-5 to TRBJ2-7, with 7 bases lining up with TRBD2. The germline gives CDR1 SGHKS, CDR2 YYEKEE (reference sequence). CDR3 length equals 13 residues. V trimming: 9 bases; J trimming: 2 bases; junction bases outside the gene matches: 8. The CDR3 DNA is TGTGCCACCTCTCGGGAGGTCCCCTACGAGCAGTACTTC. As protein: CATSREVPYEQYF.

This rearrangement joins TRBV6-5 to TRBJ2-7; D may be TRBD1 (5 bases). The V end lost 7 bases, the J end lost 5 bases, and 15 bases lay between the germline ends. The CDR3 sequence is 13 residues long. Germline CDR1 MNHEY, CDR2 SVGAGI. CDR3 DNA sequence: TGTGCCAGCACGACAGACATGCGAAACGAGCAGTACTTC. Its translation: CASTTDMRNEQYF.

This sequence joins TRBV24-1 and TRBJ2-1, with 15 bases aligning to TRBD2. CDR1 is KGHDR and CDR2 is SFDVKD in the germline V gene. V lost 2 bases and J lost 9; bases outside the gene matches: 10. This CDR3 spans 18 amino acids. Written as DNA, the CDR3 is TGTGCCACCAGTGATTCCCCCGGGACTAGCGGGGGGAGGGGTGAGCAGTTCTTC. Residues: CATSDSPGTSGGRGEQFF.

The chain employs TRBV9 and TRBJ1-4; TRBD1 aligns across 10 bases. There are 16 residues in the CDR3. V dropped 4 bases and J dropped 7; count of bases not matched to a gene: 10. Germline CDR1 and CDR2: SGDLS and YYNGEE. The chain's CDR3 is CASSSMTGGEGEKLFF. CDR3 coding DNA: TGTGCCAGCAGCTCGATGACAGGGGGCGAGGGTGAAAAACTGTTTTTT. The full variable domain, in which reference TRBV9 and TRBJ1-4 provide the parts outside the CDR3, is DSGVTQTPKHLITATGQRVTLRCSPRSGDLSVYWYQQSLDQGLQFLIQYYNGEERAKGNILERFSAQQFPDLHSELNLSSLELGDSALYFCASSSMTGGEGEKLFFGSGTQLSVL.

The CDR3 protein is CASSYGGRGADTQYF. The CDR3 DNA sequence: TGTGCCAGCAGTTACGGGGGTAGGGGGGCAGATACGCAGTATTTT. This chain links TRBV6-5 with TRBJ2-3; D may correspond to TRBD1 or TRBD2 (6 bases each). This CDR3 comprises 15 residues. Germline V gene lookup returns CDR1 MNHEY and CDR2 SVGAGI. V shed 2 bases and J shed 4 bases, with 13 bases lying between them.

This chain links TRBV13 with TRBJ2-1, with 8 bases lining up with TRBD2. V was clipped by 5 bases and J by 1 base; unmatched bases: 7. Germline V gene data show CDR1 as PRHDT and CDR2 as FYEKMQ (reference sequence). The CDR3 spans 16 residues. This chain's CDR3 is CASSVSGLGSYNEQFF. The CDR3 DNA follows: TGTGCCAGCAGCGTCTCGGGACTAGGGTCCTACAATGAGCAGTTCTTC.